These 23 T cell receptor beta chains originate from one sample sequenced in a study of blood T cells in healthy people across ages (dated by TCRdb to between 2014 and 2017). Libraries came from 5' RACE. Sequenced using an Illumina HiSeq 2500. A second PCR of about 7 to 12 cycles was run with a J-beta primer mix and a sample-barcoded 5' primer. In TCRdb, the public reads were trimmed at Q25 with fastp and aligned with MiXCR, with productive beta chains retained. Rows with a matching CDR3 protein are joined into one entry that keeps the most common DNA and genes. In this sample the table shows around 670,000 distinct CDR3 sequences, around 31% of which occur a single time. The ten top clones hold less than 20% of the sample. Sequenced: blood. The receptors derive from a woman older than 75 in good health.

This clonotype was observed many times. The chain carries TRBV11-2 and TRBJ1-5; possibly TRBD1 for D (5 bases). This CDR3 contains 15 residues. Trimming took 1 base from V and 1 from J, leaving 8 bases between them. From germline, CDR1 is SGHAT and CDR2 FQNNGV. Here the CDR3 reads CASSLGDSSNQPQHF. CDR3 DNA: TGTGCCAGCAGCTTAGGGGACTCCAGCAATCAGCCCCAGCATTTT.

This clonotype was seen many times. The chain couples TRBV20-1 to TRBJ2-1; 12 nucleotides line up with TRBD2. Germline V gene data show CDR1 as DFQATT and CDR2 as SNEGSKA (reference sequence). The CDR3 extends over 18 amino acids. V was clipped by 0 bases and J by 8 bases; unmatched bases: 14. The CDR3 is CSARDWRTLAGGQDEQFF. DNA of the CDR3: TGCAGTGCTAGAGACTGGCGGACACTAGCGGGGGGTCAAGATGAGCAGTTCTTC.

The J gene is TRBJ1-4, the V gene TRBV12-3 or TRBV12-4, with 9 bases lining up with TRBD1. Trimming at V came to 5 bases and at J to 7 bases, leaving 8 bases not matched to a gene. This CDR3 has 15 residues. The chain's CDR3 is CASSLGQGRSEKLFF. The CDR3 DNA reads TGTGCCAGCAGTCTTGGACAGGGGCGAAGTGAAAAACTGTTTTTT.

At least ten counts were recorded for this clonotype. The V and J genes are TRBV3-1 and TRBJ2-7; possibly TRBD1 or TRBD2 for D (5 bases each). The CDR3 sequence is 15 residues long. V lost 6 bases, J lost 5 bases, and 20 bases lay in between. Per germline, CDR1 LGHDT and CDR2 YNNKEL (reference sequence). The chain's CDR3 is CASSLISGRHNEQYF. In DNA, the CDR3 is TGTGCCAGCAGTTTAATTTCGGGGCGACATAACGAGCAGTACTTC.

In its sample, this clonotype was seen many times. Its ends do not fully match the called genes, so a read error is possible. The chain links TRBV18 to TRBJ1-5; D gene ambiguous. The CDR3 is made up of 13 amino acids. From germline, CDR1 is KGHSH and CDR2 LQKENI. The CDR3 loop reads CASSPKGNRPQHF. The CDR3 nucleotides are TGTGCCAGCTCACCAAAAGGGAATCGGCCCCAGCATTTT.

The table lists this clonotype with many counts. The V gene is TRBV21-1, the J gene TRBJ2-5; TRBD1, the D gene given by the table, was not confirmed from the DNA. TRBV21-1 is a documented pseudogene. CDR3 size: 14 residues. CDR3 loop: CASSTDRGSRPQYF. The DNA of the CDR3 is TGTGCCAGCAGCACGGACAGGGGGAGTCGTCCACAGTACTTC.

The V gene is TRBV6-5, the J gene TRBJ1-1, with D unresolved. Trimming removed 6 bases from V and 8 bases from J, with 16 bases in between. This CDR3 is built from 13 residues. Germline V gives CDR1 MNHEY, CDR2 SVGAGI. CDR3: CASSLNLIGEAFF. CDR3 nucleotide sequence: TGTGCCAGCAGCCTAAATTTAATCGGAGAAGCTTTCTTT.

The chain recombines TRBV7-2 with TRBJ1-5; D is ambiguous. The germline V and J ends were trimmed by 1 base and 0 bases, with 7 bases remaining between them. Germline V lookup: CDR1 SGHTA, CDR2 FQGNSA. This CDR3 has 15 amino acids. CDR3 nucleotides: TGTGCCAGCAGCTTAGTCCCCAGTAGCAATCAGCCCCAGCATTTT. Translating gives CASSLVPSSNQPQHF.

This clonotype appeared a few times. The CDR3 protein is CASSAGTPVFGYTF. CDR3 nucleotide sequence: TGTGCCAGCAGCGCCGGGACGCCGGTTTTCGGCTACACCTTC. V gene TRBV9 combines with J gene TRBJ1-2; a possible D gene is TRBD1 (5 bases). The germline V and J ends were trimmed by 3 bases and 8 bases, with 17 bases remaining between them. Germline V lookup: CDR1 SGDLS, CDR2 YYNGEE. The CDR3 has 14 residues.

The chain is built from TRBV5-1 and TRBJ2-5; a possible D gene is TRBD2 (5 bases). CDR3 length: 13 amino acids. The V gene's germline CDR1 is SGHRS and CDR2 YFSETQ. V lost 3 bases and J 5 bases, leaving 11 bases between the germline ends. The CDR3 here is CASSSPSGETQYF. Here the CDR3 DNA reads TGCGCCAGCAGCTCGCCCTCGGGGGAGACCCAGTACTTC.

This clonotype was detected a few times. This sequence may be a read error, since a much larger clone differs from it by one base. The rearrangement uses TRBV7-2 and TRBJ2-1, with TRBD2 matching over 10 bases. The CDR3 is made up of 13 amino acids. V lost 1 base, J lost 14 bases, and 5 bases stayed unmatched. The germline CDR1 and CDR2 sequences are SGHTA and FQGNSA. The CDR3 protein is CASSLGASGGEFF. The CDR3 nucleotides are TGTGCCAGCAGCTTAGGGGCGAGCGGGGGGGAGTTCTTC.

The table lists this clonotype with many counts. A read error may explain this, as a much larger clone is one base away. The chain links TRBV5-1 to TRBJ2-1; 7 bases match TRBD1. The J call is in doubt because the DNA end fits TRBJ2-7 better. The CDR3 contains 17 residues. The germline V gene has CDR1 SGHRS and CDR2 YFSETQ. CDR3 residues: CASSTRPRGGSYNEQYF. The CDR3 bases are TGCGCCAGCAGTACCCGACCCCGAGGGGGCTCCTACAATGAGCAGTACTTC.

This clonotype has more than one count but fewer than ten. One junction end disagrees with the germline gene, perhaps due to a read error. The chain couples TRBV6-1 to TRBJ1-6, with D unclear. Germline V gene lookup returns CDR1 MNHNS and CDR2 SASEGT. CDR3 size: 13 residues. DNA for the CDR3: TGTGCCAGCAGTGAATTCCGTAATTCACCCCCCCACTTT. Protein sequence: CASSEFRNSPPHF.

This clonotype has at least ten counts. This chain uses TRBV5-5 with TRBJ2-5, with TRBD1 matching over 10 bases. In germline, CDR1 is SGHKS, CDR2 YYEKEE (reference sequence). This CDR3 spans 17 amino acids. Trimming cost V 2 bases and J 5 bases; bases outside gene matches: 12. The CDR3 nucleotides read TGTGCCAGCAGCTTTGGGGGACAGGGGAGTTGGGGGGAGACCCAGTACTTC. Translating gives CASSFGGQGSWGETQYF.

This clonotype has more than one count but fewer than ten. A read error may explain this, as a much larger clone is one base away. The chain combines TRBV20-1 with TRBJ2-5, with 12 bases matching TRBD2. There are 17 residues in the CDR3. The germline V gene has CDR1 DFQATT and CDR2 SNEGSKA (reference sequence). CDR3 residues: CSAGAGLAGLRQETRYF. The DNA for the CDR3 is TGCAGTGCGGGAGCGGGACTAGCGGGTCTCCGCCAAGAGACCCGGTACTTC.

This clonotype was counted a single time. This chain joins TRBV20-1 and TRBJ2-5; D tentatively fits TRBD1 or TRBD2 (5 bases each). Germline V CDR1 and CDR2: DFQATT, SNEGSKA (reference sequence). V lost 4 bases and J lost 1, with 16 bases in between. The CDR3 sequence is 15 residues long. CDR3 nucleotide sequence: TGCAGTGCTAAGGACACTAGTAGTTTCCAAGAGACCCAGTACTTC. Amino acids: CSAKDTSSFQETQYF.

This clonotype was recorded at least ten times. This chain joins TRBV2 and TRBJ1-2; 7 bases match TRBD1. V dropped 8 bases and J dropped 2; count of bases not matched to a gene: 11. The CDR3 runs to 15 residues. Germline values: CDR1 SNHLY, CDR2 FYNNEI. CDR3: CASLRIQGGNYGYTF. The DNA for the CDR3 is TGTGCCAGCCTACGGATCCAGGGGGGGAACTATGGCTACACCTTC.

The chain recombines TRBV12-3 or TRBV12-4 with TRBJ2-5; D uncertain. V lost 5 bases and J lost 5, with 18 bases in between. The CDR3 sequence is 15 residues long. The CDR3 DNA is TGTGCCAGCAGTCTTGGGCCACTTTCAGCGGAGACCCAGTACTTC. Its translation is CASSLGPLSAETQYF.

On this clonotype itself: Relative to the germline gene, one junction end is altered; a read error may explain this. V and J are TRBV12-3 or TRBV12-4 and TRBJ2-4, with no clear D. This CDR3 comprises 13 residues. The CDR3 here is CASSFEQTYEQYF. CDR3 bases: TGTGCCAGCAGTTTCGAGCAAACCTACGAGCAGTACTTT.

This clonotype was picked up many times. The rearrangement links TRBV7-8 to TRBJ2-1; a weak D match, TRBD1 (6 bases). This CDR3 spans 16 amino acids. V was trimmed by 5 bases and J by 9 bases, leaving 23 bases between them. The V gene's germline CDR1 is SGHVS and CDR2 FQNEAQ. The CDR3 spells CASSQAGARNSGEQFF. The CDR3 DNA is TGTGCCAGCAGCCAGGCAGGGGCCCGGAATAGTGGTGAGCAGTTCTTC.

This clonotype was seen many times. The chain recombines TRBV11-2 with TRBJ2-5; the match to TRBD2 covers 10 bases. V was pared by 6 bases and J by 2 bases, with 6 bases of the junction left unmatched. CDR1 is SGHAT, CDR2 FQNNGV, per germline. This CDR3 contains 15 residues. The CDR3 region is CASSSSGGLQETQYF. The CDR3 DNA is TGTGCCAGCAGTTCTAGCGGGGGATTACAAGAGACCCAGTACTTC.

This clonotype was observed many times. The rearrangement uses TRBV7-2 and TRBJ2-3; TRBD2 matches at 7 bases. This CDR3 has 15 amino acids. V gave up 5 bases and J gave up 3 bases; unmatched junction bases: 8. Per germline, CDR1 SGHTA and CDR2 FQGNSA. The CDR3 DNA is TGTGCCAGCAGCGAAGCGGGGATTGGGACAGATACGCAGTATTTT. This gives the protein CASSEAGIGTDTQYF.

The rearrangement links TRBV10-3 to TRBJ1-2; a possible D gene is TRBD1 (5 bases). The CDR3 spans 14 residues. The V and J ends lost 4 bases and 8 bases respectively, with 17 bases between them. Germline V CDR1 and CDR2: ENHRY, SYGVKD. CDR3 in DNA: TGTGCCATCAGTGGTTCCGGCAGGGCATGGGGCTACACCTTC. The encoded protein is CAISGSGRAWGYTF.